This T cell receptor (beta chain) comes out of a study of CD8+ T cells in alopecia areata. cDNA serving as the sequencing template came from extracted, reverse transcribed RNA. Assay used: immunoSEQ multiplex PCR; TCRdb lists only in-frame clones, some missing. The profile covers under 350,000 clones, with roughly 64% appearing a single time and around 1.8% taken by the ten largest. Treatment in this sample: oral pan-JAK inhibitor, 5-10 mg twice daily. Points from the study as a whole: Having one nonresponder leaves uncertain how baseline CD8+ expansion relates to response. The study found TCR sharing across patients less clear than in mice, possibly for HLA reasons.

On this clone: Its cognate antigen is unknown.

Unmatched junction bases numbered 5, after V lost 6 bases and J lost 2 bases. This CDR3 spans 14 amino acids. Germline assignment: CDR1 LNHDA and CDR2 SQIVND (reference sequence). This receptor was obtained from a human donor with alopecia areata. The material sequenced was CD4+ T cells sorted from blood, taken at week 24, from a patient treated with tofacitinib. The rearrangement uses TRBV19 and TRBJ2-3; 7 bases are a match to TRBD2. Here the CDR3 reads CASRRLADTDTQYF. The CDR3 DNA follows: TGTGCCAGTAGACGGCTAGCGGACACAGATACGCAGTATTTT.